A single sample is the source of the 27 T cell receptor beta chains below, sequenced in a study of blood T cell repertoires in COVID-19. Some clones are missing from TCRdb's copy, which holds only in-frame ones; the method was immunoSEQ multiplex PCR. This table has about 300,000 clones, 70% to 90% appearing once. Sequenced: peripheral blood. These receptors all stem from an older man with acute or convalescent COVID-19.

Regarding this clone: The DNA is left out, because the CDR3 cannot be placed on it with certainty; the CDR3 is given as TCRdb lists it. V is TRBV4-1 and J is TRBJ2-2; the table's D call, TRBD2, was not checked against the DNA. 10 amino acids form the CDR3, both terminal residues included. CDR1 and CDR2 from the germline V gene are MGHRA and YSYEKL. CDR3 protein: CASRGGSCFF.

This clone was counted a single time. The chain joins TRBV15 to TRBJ1-4, with D tentatively TRBD1 (5 bases). Germline lookup yields CDR1 LNHNV and CDR2 YYDKDF (reference sequence). Trimming took off 0 bases at V and 0 bases at J, with 11 bases between the two ends. The CDR3 is made up of 17 amino acids. The CDR3 here is CATSREWGLATNEKLFF. CDR3 sequence (DNA): TGTGCCACCAGCAGAGAGTGGGGACTTGCAACTAATGAAAAACTGTTTTTT.

As concerns this clone: The junction departs from germline at one end; a sequencing error may be responsible. This chain joins TRBV7-9 and TRBJ2-2; possible D gene TRBD1, 7 bases. The CDR3 totals 15 residues. In germline, CDR1 is SEHNR, CDR2 FQNEAQ (reference sequence). CDR3 region: CATSMTGTNTGELFF. The CDR3 DNA reads TGTGCCACCAGCATGACAGGGACTAACACCGGGGAGCTGTTTTTT.

V and J are TRBV7-2 and TRBJ2-1; 7 bases map to TRBD1. This CDR3 contains 14 residues. V was pared by 4 bases and J by 13 bases, with 13 bases of the junction left unmatched. The germline gives CDR1 SGHTA, CDR2 FQGNSA. The CDR3 region is CASSSPGQSNIQFF. The DNA for the CDR3 is TGTGCCAGCAGCTCTCCGGGACAGTCAAATATCCAGTTCTTC. The full variable domain, its missing parts supplied by reference TRBV7-2 and TRBJ2-1, is GAGVSQSPSNKVTEKGKDVELRCDPISGHTALYWYRQSLGQGLEFLIYFQGNSAPDKSGLPSDRFSAERTGGSVSTLTIQRTQQEDSAVYLCASSSPGQSNIQFFGPGTRLTVL.

In DNA form, the CDR3 reads TGTGCCAGCAGCCCCGGGACTACAATCAATGAGCAGTTCTTC. This codes for CASSPGTTINEQFF. The chain couples TRBV28 to TRBJ2-1, with TRBD2 identical over 7 bases. The CDR3 totals 14 residues. V lost 6 bases and J lost 6; bases outside the gene matches: 8. Germline loops: CDR1 MDHEN, CDR2 SYDVKM. Combining the CDR3 with reference TRBV28 and TRBJ2-1 gives the whole variable domain DVKVTQSSRYLVKRTGEKVFLECVQDMDHENMFWYRQDPGLGLRLIYFSYDVKMKEKGDIPEGYSVSREKKERFSLILESASTNQTSMYLCASSPGTTINEQFFGPGTRLTVL.

V is TRBV5-8 and J is TRBJ2-2; D perhaps matches TRBD2 (6 bases). The CDR3 extends over 16 amino acids. V lost 5 bases, J lost 4 bases, and 18 bases lay in between. Germline CDR1 is SGHTS and CDR2 is YDEGEE. Written as DNA, the CDR3 is TGTGCCAGCAGACCGGGACTCACAACCTCCACCGGGGAGCTGTTTTTT. Protein product: CASRPGLTTSTGELFF.

As for this clone: Other DNA sequences within the sample encode an identical CDR3. The chain is built from TRBV3-1 (or the pseudogene TRBV3-2) and TRBJ2-1, with a tentative D call TRBD2 (5 bases). The CDR3 totals 12 residues. Germline-derived CDR1 and CDR2 are LGHDT and YNNKEL (reference sequence). Trimming shortened V by 4 bases and J by 9 bases, and 10 bases separated the two germline ends. CDR3 region: CASSPLAGEQFF. The CDR3 coding sequence is TGTGCCAGCAGCCCCCTAGCAGGTGAGCAGTTCTTC.

CDR3 protein: CASSLESGSYNEQFF. The CDR3 nucleotides are TGCGCCAGCAGCCTTGAGTCAGGCTCCTACAATGAGCAGTTCTTC. The gene calls are TRBV5-1 and TRBJ2-1; no definite D call. This CDR3 comprises 15 residues. Germline-derived CDR1 and CDR2 are SGHRS and YFSETQ. Trimming shortened V by 4 bases and J by 0 bases, and 11 bases separated the two germline ends.

The chain carries TRBV30 and TRBJ2-7, with a weak D call TRBD1 (5 bases). CDR1 and CDR2 (germline): GTSNPN, SVGIG (reference sequence). This CDR3 is 11 amino acids long. The V and J ends lost 6 bases and 7 bases respectively, with 13 bases between them. CDR3 protein: CACRVGGEQYF. CDR3 nucleotide sequence: TGTGCCTGCAGGGTTGGTGGGGAGCAGTACTTC.

The CDR3 sequence is CASKLSQGRGTEAFF. The CDR3 DNA follows: TGCGCCAGCAAGCTATCTCAGGGTCGCGGCACTGAAGCTTTCTTT. This chain links TRBV5-1 with TRBJ1-1; tentative D call: TRBD1 (5 bases). Germline CDR1 and CDR2: SGHRS and YFSETQ. The ends were cut back, 6 bases at V and 4 bases at J, with 19 bases in the middle. The length of the CDR3 is 15 residues.

CDR3 loop: CASSFRHTDTQYF. CDR3 nucleotide sequence: TGTGCCAGCTCATTCAGACATACAGATACGCAGTATTTT. The J gene is TRBJ2-3, the V gene TRBV18; unclear D gene. V was shortened by 5 bases and J by 3 bases, with 9 bases between the two germline ends. The CDR3 loop spans 13 amino acids. Germline CDR1 and CDR2: KGHSH and LQKENI.

The V call is TRBV4-3, the J call TRBJ2-7; 11 positions match TRBD2. The V segment lost 1 base and the J segment 5 bases; nucleotides outside the gene matches: 10. CDR1 and CDR2 from the germline V gene are LGHNA and YSLEER. CDR3 length: 17 residues. CDR3 bases: TGCGCCAGCAGCCAAGTGCTAGCGGGAGGTGATGGGGACGAGCAGTACTTC. Encoded protein: CASSQVLAGGDGDEQYF.

The chain carries TRBV29-1 and TRBJ2-1; 8 bases fit TRBD2. The CDR3 is 14 amino acids. The germline V gene encodes CDR1 SQVTM and CDR2 ANQGSEA. This chain's CDR3 is CRNPAGGLRDEQFF. DNA for the CDR3: TGCAGGAACCCCGCGGGGGGACTGAGGGATGAGCAGTTCTTC.

The chain combines TRBV6-1 with TRBJ1-6; D not certain. Germline CDR1 and CDR2: MNHNS and SASEGT. With 1 base removed from V and 0 bases from J, the gap between germline ends came to 16 bases. There are 19 residues in the CDR3. As DNA, the CDR3 is TGTGCCAGCAGTGAAGGGGAGGGAGGCCCGAGCTCCTATAATTCACCCCTCCACTTT. It is translated as CASSEGEGGPSSYNSPLHF.

The gene calls are TRBV29-1 and TRBJ2-7, with D maybe TRBD2 (5 bases). The V gene lost 6 bases and the J gene lost 2 bases, with 23 bases spanning the gap. The V gene's germline CDR1 is SQVTM and CDR2 ANQGSEA. The CDR3 sequence is 16 residues long. CDR3 bases: TGCAGCGTCGAGTCCCCTAGCACCTCTCCCACCTACGAGCAGTACTTC. It codes for CSVESPSTSPTYEQYF.

In DNA, the CDR3 is TGTGCCAGCAGCAAATGGGTTTTCGGGACAAATACGCAGTATTTT. This translates into CASSKWVFGTNTQYF. The chain uses TRBV21-1 and TRBJ2-3; TRBD1, the table's D call, lacks a check against the DNA. TRBV21-1 is given as a pseudogene. The CDR3 is 15 residues long.

V and J are TRBV7-3 and TRBJ2-2; D may be TRBD2 (6 bases). The V gene lost 1 base and the J gene lost 4 bases, with 10 bases spanning the gap. Germline V gene lookup returns CDR1 SGHTA and CDR2 FQGTGA. CDR3 size: 15 residues. In DNA, the CDR3 is TGTGCCAGCAGCTTAAGTCGGGACTCCACCGGGGAGCTGTTTTTT. Its translation is CASSLSRDSTGELFF.

The chain combines TRBV5-1 with TRBJ2-2; TRBD1 agrees at 10 bases. Per germline, CDR1 SGHRS and CDR2 YFSETQ. The ends lost 5 bases at V and 6 bases at J; junction bases unmatched: 7. CDR3 length: 15 residues. The CDR3 loop reads CASRPTGQGAGELFF. The CDR3, as DNA: TGCGCCAGCAGACCCACTGGACAGGGGGCCGGGGAGCTGTTTTTT.

The CDR3 spells CASSLSGGNSPLHF. DNA of the CDR3: TGTGCCAGCAGCTTAAGTGGAGGTAATTCACCCCTCCACTTT. The chain carries TRBV11-2 and TRBJ1-6; no firm D call. V was trimmed by 2 bases and J by 6 bases, leaving 8 bases between them. Germline lookup yields CDR1 SGHAT and CDR2 FQNNGV. The CDR3 contains 14 residues.

V is TRBV5-6 and J is TRBJ2-5; D possibly corresponds to TRBD2 (5 bases). V lost 0 bases and J lost 4, with 7 bases in between. This CDR3 has 13 residues. Germline CDR1 SGHDT, CDR2 YYEEEE. The CDR3 region is CASSLDRGETQYF. CDR3 DNA: TGTGCCAGCAGCTTGGACCGGGGAGAGACCCAGTACTTC.

The chain recombines TRBV18 with TRBJ2-2; 8 nucleotides agree with TRBD1. Germline V gives CDR1 KGHSH, CDR2 LQKENI. The V and J ends lost 0 bases and 2 bases, in that order; junction bases with no gene match: 2. CDR3 length equals 16 residues. The CDR3, as DNA: TGTGCCAGCTCACCACCGGACAGGGTAAACACCGGGGAGCTGTTTTTT. It translates to CASSPPDRVNTGELFF. The whole variable domain, filled in from reference TRBV18 and TRBJ2-2, reads NAGVMQNPRHLVRRRGQEARLRCSPMKGHSHVYWYRQLPEEGLKFMVYLQKENIIDESGMPKERFSAEFPKEGPSILRIQQVVRGDSAAYFCASSPPDRVNTGELFFGEGSRLTVL.

Written as DNA, the CDR3 is TGTGCCAGCAGCTTAACCGGACTAGCGGGAGGTGAGCAGTTCTTC. This gives the protein CASSLTGLAGGEQFF. This chain joins TRBV7-9 and TRBJ2-1, with 14 bases identical to TRBD2. V shed 2 bases, J shed 9 bases, and the junction held 3 bases outside the gene matches. Germline CDR1 reads SEHNR; CDR2 reads FQNEAQ (reference sequence). This CDR3 has 15 amino acids.

The genes are TRBV7-2 and TRBJ2-7; D is unclear. This CDR3 spans 16 amino acids. Germline assignment: CDR1 SGHTA and CDR2 FQGNSA. V shed 2 bases and J shed 6 bases, with 20 bases lying between them. This chain's CDR3 is CASSLSPNLARREQYF. The CDR3 DNA sequence: TGTGCCAGCAGCTTATCTCCTAATTTGGCTAGGCGCGAGCAGTACTTC.

This clone came up a few times. The gene calls are TRBV9 and TRBJ2-4, with D perhaps TRBD1 (5 bases). The V gene lost 0 bases and the J gene lost 7 bases, with 11 bases spanning the gap. In germline, CDR1 is SGDLS, CDR2 YYNGEE. This CDR3 is 14 amino acids long. In nucleotides, the CDR3 is TGTGCCAGCAGCGTAGAGGCTCAGGGCAACATTCAGTACTTC. It is translated as CASSVEAQGNIQYF. The variable domain in full, with the rest retrieved from reference TRBV9 and TRBJ2-4, is DSGVTQTPKHLITATGQRVTLRCSPRSGDLSVYWYQQSLDQGLQFLIQYYNGEERAKGNILERFSAQQFPDLHSELNLSSLELGDSALYFCASSVEAQGNIQYFGAGTRLSVL.

This clone was observed once. This chain joins TRBV19 and TRBJ1-2; the match to TRBD1 covers 8 bases. This CDR3 region has 17 residues. V shed 7 bases and J 6 bases; nucleotides not matched to a gene: 19. The germline CDR1 and CDR2 sequences are LNHDA and SQIVND (reference sequence). The CDR3 DNA is TGTGCCAGTACCTTCCTGGGGGACAGGACAACTTTCCATGGCTACACCTTC. Its protein product is CASTFLGDRTTFHGYTF.

In this sample, this clone turned up once. The gene calls are TRBV7-2 and TRBJ2-1, with 9 bases identical to TRBD2. The V and J ends lost 1 base and 12 bases, in that order; junction bases with no gene match: 10. Per the germline V gene, CDR1 is SGHTA and CDR2 is FQGNSA. This CDR3 spans 15 amino acids. CDR3 bases: TGTGCCAGCAGCTTAGAAGGGACTAGCTTAAGCGTGCAGTTCTTC. Its translation: CASSLEGTSLSVQFF.

This clone was seen a few times. This rearrangement joins TRBV28 to TRBJ1-1, with a weak D call TRBD1 (5 bases). V shed 8 bases and J shed 4 bases, with 20 bases lying between them. The CDR3 totals 15 residues. Germline lookup yields CDR1 MDHEN and CDR2 SYDVKM. Written as DNA, the CDR3 is TGTGCCAGCGCTATTACGGGGGTCCTTGGCACTGAAGCTTTCTTT. Translation gives CASAITGVLGTEAFF.